The 29 T cell receptor beta chains below come from one sample, sequenced in a study of cytomegalovirus exposure and HLA in healthy donors. PCR involved 60 Vbeta and 13 Jbeta primers. The protocol was immunoSEQ multiplex PCR, while the TCRdb copy is restricted to in-frame clones and leaves out a portion. The sample records nearly 110,000 clones, around 77% being singletons. The sample was PBMCs. The receptors stem from a male donor in good health and CMV-seronegative.

Only one count was recorded for this clone. The rearrangement joins TRBV14 to TRBJ1-2; D unresolved. The V and J ends lost 0 bases and 3 bases respectively, with 11 bases between them. This CDR3 is 15 amino acids long. Looked up from germline, CDR1 is SGHDN and CDR2 is FVKESK. The CDR3: CASSQDVRRDYGYTF. CDR3 nucleotide sequence: TGTGCCAGCAGCCAAGATGTGCGGAGGGACTATGGCTACACCTTC.

The rearrangement links TRBV7-9 to TRBJ1-2; D is ambiguous. V lost 4 bases and J lost 5, with 14 bases in between. The CDR3 is made up of 14 amino acids. CDR1 and CDR2 from the germline V gene are SEHNR and FQNEAQ (reference sequence). DNA for the CDR3: TGTGCCAGCAGCTCCCCGGAGGGTTGGTATGGCTACACCTTC. The encoded protein is CASSSPEGWYGYTF.

The rearrangement uses TRBV5-8 and TRBJ2-7; 7 bases agree with TRBD1. In germline, CDR1 is SGHTS, CDR2 YDEGEE. CDR3 length: 15 amino acids. V gave up 0 bases and J gave up 2 bases; unmatched junction bases: 5. The CDR3 coding sequence is TGTGCCAGCAGCTTGGGACAGGGTCTGACCTACGAGCAGTACTTC. It translates to CASSLGQGLTYEQYF.

The rearrangement uses TRBV29-1 and TRBJ2-5; TRBD1 aligns across 9 bases. The J call may be faulty, since TRBJ2-7 better matches the DNA end. From germline, CDR1 is SQVTM and CDR2 ANQGSEA. This CDR3 is built from 12 residues. The CDR3 DNA reads as TGCAGCGTTGGGGACAGGGCCTACGAGCAGTACTTC. Amino acids: CSVGDRAYEQYF.

The chain recombines TRBV7-9 with TRBJ1-1; the match to TRBD1 covers 10 bases. Trimming took 3 bases from V and 4 from J; bases not matched to a gene: 2. Germline V gene lookup returns CDR1 SEHNR and CDR2 FQNEAQ (reference sequence). This CDR3 is built from 14 residues. The CDR3 protein is CASSLGQGSTEAFF. DNA of the CDR3: TGTGCCAGCAGCTTGGGACAGGGGAGCACTGAAGCTTTCTTT.

Only a few counts were recorded for this clone. V and J are TRBV30 and TRBJ1-1; 8 bases align to TRBD1. The CDR3 runs to 12 residues. Germline trimming cut 5 bases from V and 2 bases from J; bases unmatched to any gene: 1. Germline lookup yields CDR1 GTSNPN and CDR2 SVGIG (reference sequence). CDR3 sequence: CAWDRGNTEAFF. The DNA of the CDR3 is TGTGCCTGGGACAGGGGAAACACTGAAGCTTTCTTT.

This clone was detected only a few times. The chain combines TRBV6-4 with TRBJ2-2; D gene unclear. From germline, CDR1 is MRHNA and CDR2 SNTAGT. The CDR3 length is 13 residues. The V end lost 0 bases, the J end lost 5 bases, and 4 bases lay between the germline ends. The CDR3 region has the DNA TGTGCCAGCAGTGACTCCGGGACCGGGGAGCTGTTTTTT. This translates into CASSDSGTGELFF.

This clone has only a few counts. This chain connects TRBV6-5 to TRBJ2-1, with 11 bases aligning to TRBD1. CDR1 and CDR2 (germline): MNHEY, SVGAGI. V gave up 6 bases and J gave up 2 bases; unmatched junction bases: 3. The CDR3 covers 15 residues. The CDR3 region is CASSKGQGAYNEQFF. The CDR3 DNA reads TGTGCCAGCAGCAAGGGACAGGGGGCCTACAATGAGCAGTTCTTC.

The chain uses TRBV6-1 and TRBJ2-7, with 11 bases aligning to TRBD1. The CDR3 has 15 residues. CDR1 is MNHNS and CDR2 is SASEGT in the germline V gene. Losses at the gene ends were 5 bases for V and 5 bases for J; bases not matched to a gene: 8. The CDR3 reads CASSFRTGGANEQYF. For the CDR3, the DNA is TGTGCCAGCAGTTTTAGGACAGGGGGCGCAAACGAGCAGTACTTC.

This clone was recorded once. The rearrangement joins TRBV28 to TRBJ2-7; a weak D match, TRBD1 (5 bases). The CDR3 extends over 14 amino acids. Germline V gene data show CDR1 as MDHEN and CDR2 as SYDVKM. V gave up 5 bases and J gave up 7 bases, with 18 bases separating them. The CDR3 reads CASSISSTAGEQYF. CDR3 sequence (DNA): TGTGCCAGCAGTATCTCGTCGACAGCAGGGGAGCAGTACTTC. Full variable domain (missing parts from reference TRBV28 and TRBJ2-7): DVKVTQSSRYLVKRTGEKVFLECVQDMDHENMFWYRQDPGLGLRLIYFSYDVKMKEKGDIPEGYSVSREKKERFSLILESASTNQTSMYLCASSISSTAGEQYFGPGTRLTVT.

The CDR3 DNA reads as TGTGCCAGCAGATCCATCGCGTACAATGAGCAGTTCTTC. It translates to CASRSIAYNEQFF. J is TRBJ2-1 and V is TRBV5-6; D not resolved. CDR3 length equals 13 residues. The germline V gene encodes CDR1 SGHDT and CDR2 YYEEEE. Trimming stripped 5 bases from V and 4 bases from J, with 10 bases between. The complete variable domain, with remaining parts taken from reference TRBV5-6 and TRBJ2-1, reads DAGVTQSPTHLIKTRGQQVTLRCSPKSGHDTVSWYQQALGQGPQFIFQYYEEEERQRGNFPDRFSGHQFPNYSSELNVNALLLGDSALYLCASRSIAYNEQFFGPGTRLTVL.

This chain links TRBV6-4 with TRBJ2-7, with TRBD2 identical over 14 bases. The CDR3 has 13 amino acids. V lost 6 bases to trimming and J lost 12 bases; unmatched junction nucleotides: 7. Germline loops: CDR1 MRHNA, CDR2 SNTAGT. The CDR3 sequence: CASSQGTSGRLYF. The DNA of the CDR3 is TGTGCCAGCAGCCAAGGGACTAGCGGGAGACTGTACTTC.

The gene calls are TRBV9 and TRBJ2-7; TRBD1 aligns across 12 bases. Germline loops: CDR1 SGDLS, CDR2 YYNGEE. V shed 4 bases and J 7 bases; nucleotides not matched to a gene: 12. This CDR3 has 16 residues. Written as DNA, the CDR3 is TGTGCCAGCAGCCCCCTCCCGGGACAGGGGGCAGGGGAGCAGTACTTC. It specifies CASSPLPGQGAGEQYF.

This clone turned up a few times. The chain employs TRBV10-1 and TRBJ2-7, with no clear D. V was trimmed by 0 bases and J by 2 bases, leaving 8 bases between them. Germline assignment: CDR1 WNHNN and CDR2 SYGVQD (reference sequence). The CDR3 sequence is 14 residues long. CDR3 nucleotide sequence: TGCGCCAGCAGTGAGTCAGTGGCAGCCTACGAGCAGTACTTC. The encoded protein is CASSESVAAYEQYF.

The genes are TRBV19 and TRBJ2-6; D not certain. This CDR3 comprises 15 residues. Germline values: CDR1 LNHDA, CDR2 SQIVND (reference sequence). V was cut by 8 bases and J by 0 bases, with 11 bases left in between. The CDR3 protein is CASAPSSSGANVLTF. The CDR3 DNA follows: TGTGCCAGTGCCCCTTCCAGCTCTGGGGCCAACGTCCTGACTTTC. Based on the CDR3 plus reference TRBV19 and TRBJ2-6, the full variable domain is DGGITQSPKYLFRKEGQNVTLSCEQNLNHDAMYWYRQDPGQGLRLIYYSQIVNDFQKGDIAEGYSVSREKKESFPLTVTSAQKNPTAFYLCASAPSSSGANVLTFGAGSRLTVL.

The chain employs TRBV7-3 and TRBJ2-7; 11 bases are shared with TRBD2. The CDR3 totals 15 residues. Losses at the gene ends were 4 bases for V and 4 bases for J; bases not matched to a gene: 6. Germline V gene data show CDR1 as SGHTA and CDR2 as FQGTGA. CDR3 nucleotide sequence: TGTGCCAGCAGCTCCTCCGGGACTAGCGGATACGAGCAGTACTTC. This encodes CASSSSGTSGYEQYF. Variable domain in full (rest from reference TRBV7-3 and TRBJ2-7): GAGVSQTPSNKVTEKGKYVELRCDPISGHTALYWYRQSLGQGPEFLIYFQGTGAADDSGLPNDRFFAVRPEGSVSTLKIQRTERGDSAVYLCASSSSGTSGYEQYFGPGTRLTVT.

This sequence joins TRBV5-4 and TRBJ2-7, with TRBD1 matching 9 bases. V lost 0 bases to trimming and J lost 3 bases; unmatched junction nucleotides: 1. Germline V gene data show CDR1 as SGHNT and CDR2 as YYREEE (reference sequence). This CDR3 region has 14 residues. DNA of the CDR3: TGTGCCAGCAGCTTGGACAGGGGGCTCTACGAGCAGTACTTC. The encoded protein is CASSLDRGLYEQYF.

The chain has TRBV27 and TRBJ1-1; 8 bases map to TRBD1. From germline, CDR1 is MNHEY and CDR2 SMNVEV (reference sequence). J was trimmed by 1 base and V by 4 bases; bases with no gene match: 2. This CDR3 has 14 amino acids. The CDR3 loop reads CASSYGQGNTEAFF. Written as DNA, the CDR3 is TGTGCCAGCAGTTACGGACAGGGGAACACTGAAGCTTTCTTT.

The chain combines TRBV6-5 with TRBJ2-5; D unclear. The J call is in doubt because the DNA end fits TRBJ2-7 better. Germline loops: CDR1 MNHEY, CDR2 SVGAGI. This CDR3 has 14 residues. Written as DNA, the CDR3 is TGTGCCAGCAGTTATCTTTCCTCAAGATACGAGCAGTACTTC. As protein: CASSYLSSRYEQYF.

J is TRBJ1-5 and V is TRBV6-6, with a tentative D call TRBD1 (5 bases). V lost 6 bases and J 1 base, leaving 13 bases between the germline ends. Germline values: CDR1 MNHNY, CDR2 SVGAGI (reference sequence). CDR3 length: 15 residues. CDR3 in amino acids: CASSPQGWSNQPQHF. CDR3 nucleotides: TGTGCCAGCAGCCCCCAGGGTTGGAGCAATCAGCCCCAGCATTTT.

This clone came up a few times. The chain is built from TRBV19 and TRBJ2-3; 9 bases map to TRBD1. The V segment lost 4 bases and the J segment 3 bases; nucleotides outside the gene matches: 8. Per the germline V gene, CDR1 is LNHDA and CDR2 is SQIVND (reference sequence). The CDR3 is made up of 16 amino acids. The CDR3 nucleotides are TGTGCCAGTAGTACCATCGACAGGGGGTGGACAGATACGCAGTATTTT. Translation gives CASSTIDRGWTDTQYF.

The chain links TRBV7-9 to TRBJ1-1; 8 bases fit TRBD1. Germline assignment: CDR1 SEHNR and CDR2 FQNEAQ (reference sequence). The CDR3 contains 14 residues. V dropped 5 bases and J dropped 6; count of bases not matched to a gene: 8. The CDR3, as DNA: TGTGCCAGCAGCCCGAGGACAGGGAGGGCTGAAGCTTTCTTT. As protein: CASSPRTGRAEAFF.

The sample holds one count of this clone. This sequence joins TRBV19 and TRBJ2-3; the D gene is possibly TRBD2 (6 bases). The CDR3 is made up of 14 amino acids. The germline V gene has CDR1 LNHDA and CDR2 SQIVND (reference sequence). V was pared by 1 base and J by 4 bases, with 9 bases between. The chain's CDR3 is CASSIAGVADTQYF. CDR3 bases: TGTGCCAGTAGTATAGCGGGAGTCGCAGATACGCAGTATTTT.

The rearrangement uses TRBV5-6 and TRBJ2-7, with TRBD1 as a possible D gene (6 bases). CDR3 size: 14 residues. The germline V gene has CDR1 SGHDT and CDR2 YYEEEE. The V gene lost 4 bases and the J gene lost 7 bases, with 18 bases spanning the gap. The CDR3 DNA reads TGTGCCAGCAGCCTGCCGGGACATTGGCGGGAGCAGTACTTC. This gives the protein CASSLPGHWREQYF.

V and J are TRBV19 and TRBJ1-1, with D maybe TRBD1 (5 bases). Between the trimmed V and J ends, which lost 1 base and 7 bases, there was a span of 13 bases. This CDR3 has 14 residues. Germline V gene data show CDR1 as LNHDA and CDR2 as SQIVND (reference sequence). The CDR3 DNA reads TGTGCCAGTAGTATAGGGATCCGGGGACTTGAAGCTTTCTTT. The encoded protein is CASSIGIRGLEAFF.

The chain couples TRBV7-8 to TRBJ2-5, with 13 nucleotides matching TRBD2. The DNA end is more similar to TRBJ2-7, so the J call may be wrong. The CDR3 length is 14 residues. Germline CDR1 and CDR2: SGHVS and FQNEAQ. CDR3 sequence reads: CASSSGLAGIEQYF. DNA for the CDR3: TGTGCCAGCAGCTCGGGACTAGCGGGAATCGAGCAGTACTTC.

The chain joins TRBV4-1 to TRBJ2-5, with D uncertain. Gene TRBJ2-7 matches the end of the DNA better, so the J call may be wrong. This CDR3 region has 13 residues. The germline V gene encodes CDR1 MGHRA and CDR2 YSYEKL. The CDR3 DNA is TGCGCCAGCAGCCAAGACAGCGTCCACGAGCAGTACTTC. This encodes CASSQDSVHEQYF.

This clone was detected a few times. V gene TRBV9 combines with J gene TRBJ2-1; possibly TRBD2 for D (6 bases). The CDR3 spans 19 residues. Looked up from germline, CDR1 is SGDLS and CDR2 is YYNGEE. Trimming took 4 bases from V and 2 from J, leaving 25 bases between them. The CDR3 spells CASSSRSLGSGFAYNEQFF. CDR3 sequence (DNA): TGTGCCAGCAGCTCCCGATCACTCGGAAGCGGGTTCGCCTACAATGAGCAGTTCTTC.

This chain uses TRBV12-5 with TRBJ1-1; 7 bases agree with TRBD1. The CDR3 covers 15 residues. J lost 0 bases, V lost 5 bases, and 6 bases had no gene match. The germline V gene encodes CDR1 LGHNT and CDR2 FRNRAP. The CDR3 reads CASGPTGTVNTEAFF. CDR3 nucleotides: TGTGCTAGTGGTCCGACAGGGACTGTGAACACTGAAGCTTTCTTT.